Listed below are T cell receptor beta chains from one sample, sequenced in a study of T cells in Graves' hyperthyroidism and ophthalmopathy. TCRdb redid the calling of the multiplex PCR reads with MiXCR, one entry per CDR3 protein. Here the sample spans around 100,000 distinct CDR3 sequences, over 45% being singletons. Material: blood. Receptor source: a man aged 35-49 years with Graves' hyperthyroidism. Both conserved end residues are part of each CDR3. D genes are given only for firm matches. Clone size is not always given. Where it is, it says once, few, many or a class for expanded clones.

TGTGCCAGCGGGACAGGAGGGTACCAAGAGACCCAGTACTTC	CASGTGGYQETQYF	TRBV2	TRBJ2-5	NA	TRBD1
TGTGCCAGCACTTCCCGGGACAGGGGAACCGAGCAGTACTTC	CASTSRDRGTEQYF	TRBV7-3	TRBJ2-7	many	TRBD1
TGTGCCAGCTCGGGACAGGGAATTTATGGCTACACCTTC	CASSGQGIYGYTF	TRBV7-2	TRBJ1-2	once	TRBD1
TGTGCCACCCGAGGGTTTCGGTCAGATACGCAGTATTTT	CATRGFRSDTQYF	TRBV24-1	TRBJ2-3	NA	NA
TGCGCCAGCAGCCAAACGGTTTGGGGCCAGACCCAGTACTTC	CASSQTVWGQTQYF	TRBV4-1	TRBJ2-5	many	NA
TGTGCCAGCAGCTTAGACCCGGGTAAGAACACTGAAGCTTTCTTT	CASSLDPGKNTEAFF	TRBV11-2	TRBJ1-1	many	NA
TGTGCCAGCAGTTCTAGCGGGAGAGGAGAGACCCAGTACTTC	CASSSSGRGETQYF	TRBV28	TRBJ2-5	few	TRBD2
TGTGCCAGCAGCTTAGTGGGGACATCCTCCTACAATGAGCAGTTCTTC	CASSLVGTSSYNEQFF	TRBV7-2	TRBJ2-1	NA	NA
TGTGCCAGCTCAACGCATGGAGTGGGCACTGAAGCTTTCTTT	CASSTHGVGTEAFF	TRBV18	TRBJ1-1	few	NA
TGCAGTGCTAGATCCCTCAGTCGTTCCTCCTACGAGCAGTACTTC	CSARSLSRSSYEQYF	TRBV20-1	TRBJ2-7	many	NA
TGTGCCAGCAGTGACGAGGGGGTGGAGGAGACCCAGTACTTC	CASSDEGVEETQYF	TRBV2	TRBJ2-5	NA	NA
TGTGCCAGCAGTGGTGAAAAACTGTTTTTT	CASSGEKLFF	TRBV25-1	TRBJ1-4	many	NA
TGTGCCAGCAGCTTGTTCCCCGGCGGGAGCACAGATACGCAGTATTTT	CASSLFPGGSTDTQYF	TRBV7-4	TRBJ2-3	NA	NA
TGTGCCAGCAAGTACCTAGCGGAGTCCTACAATGAGCAGTTCTTC	CASKYLAESYNEQFF	TRBV6-6	TRBJ2-1	many	TRBD2
TGCGCCAGCAGCTCTGGGTCGCTCCAGGTCCGGGACGAGCAGTACTTC	CASSSGSLQVRDEQYF	TRBV5-1	TRBJ2-7	NA	NA
TGTGCCAGCAGTCTCACGGATTGGGAGACCCAGTACTTC	CASSLTDWETQYF	TRBV6-4	TRBJ2-5	NA	NA